The clone carrying this T cell receptor (beta chain) has a handful of counts. Antigen specificity is unknown. The data derive from a study of T cell repertoires in cytomegalovirus infection. For the study at large: Based on public TCR beta signatures, there were indications of CMV infection and of a matching HLA type.

TCRdb ran MiXCR on the reads and lists one entry per CDR3 protein. The repertoire has around 290,000 distinct CDR3 sequences, about 26% of them found once; the top ten carry over 11%. Whole-study results and caveats: Dominating the ex vivo response were TCR beta clonotypes that were CMV-specific and HLA-C-restricted.

The CDR3 has 15 amino acids. Germline V lookup: CDR1 SGHDN, CDR2 FVKESK. J gave up 4 bases and V 4 bases, and 9 bases lay outside the gene matches. The J gene is TRBJ1-2, the V gene TRBV14; 7 nucleotides agree with TRBD1. The receptor's source is a human donor in good health (CMV status not recorded). Some clones in this sample may be carry-over from other donors' samples. The sample taken for sequencing was PBMCs. The CDR3 DNA reads TGTGCCAGCAGCCCCGAGGCAGGGGGATTCTATGGCTACACCTTC. Residues: CASSPEAGGFYGYTF. Filled out from reference TRBV14 and TRBJ1-2, the complete variable domain reads EAGVTQFPSHSVIEKGQTVTLRCDPISGHDNLYWYRRVMGKEIKFLLHFVKESKQDESGMPNNRFLAERTGGTYSTLKVQPAELEDSGVYFCASSPEAGGFYGYTFGSGTRLTVV.